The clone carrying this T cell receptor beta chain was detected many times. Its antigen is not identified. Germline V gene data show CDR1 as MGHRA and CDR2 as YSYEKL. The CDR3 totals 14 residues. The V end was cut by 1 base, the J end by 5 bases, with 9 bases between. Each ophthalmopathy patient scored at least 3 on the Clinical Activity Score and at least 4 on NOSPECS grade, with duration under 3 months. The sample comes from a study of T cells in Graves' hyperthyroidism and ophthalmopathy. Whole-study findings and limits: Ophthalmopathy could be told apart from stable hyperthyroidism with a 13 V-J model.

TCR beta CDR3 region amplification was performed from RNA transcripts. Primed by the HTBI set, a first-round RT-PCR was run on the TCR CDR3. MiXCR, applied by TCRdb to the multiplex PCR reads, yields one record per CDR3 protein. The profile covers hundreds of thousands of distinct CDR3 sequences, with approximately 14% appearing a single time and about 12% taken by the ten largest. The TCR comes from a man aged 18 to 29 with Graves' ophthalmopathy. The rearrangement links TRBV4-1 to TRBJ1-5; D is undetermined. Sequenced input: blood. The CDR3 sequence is CASSQGAVDQPQHF. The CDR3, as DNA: TGCGCCAGCAGCCAAGGGGCAGTGGATCAGCCCCAGCATTTT.